The rows below give T cell receptor beta chains drawn from one sample of a study of T-cell memory formation after mild COVID-19. TCRdb redid the calling of the 5' RACE reads with MiXCR, one entry per CDR3 protein. Altogether roughly 240,000 distinct CDR3 sequences are present, roughly 17% being singletons, with the ten largest covering around a fifth. The sequenced sample consisted of PBMCs or a T cell subset sorted from them (not recorded which). The receptors were sampled from a man between 18 and 35 years old who had mild COVID-19 (a few samples of this study predate the infection). Cell type and time point are not known. Both conserved end residues are part of each CDR3. Fields, in order: D gene, J gene, V gene, clone size, CDR3 DNA, CDR3 protein. The D gene is left open where the match is weak. Clone size appears in some rows only: once, few, many, or a class for an expanded clone.

TRBD2,TRBJ2-5,TRBV28,few,TGTGCCAGCAGTTCGCCACTAACGGGGGGTTTGGGGACCCAGTACTTC,CASSSPLTGGLGTQYF
-,TRBJ2-3,TRBV7-3,few,TGTGCCAGCAGCTTAATTTCGGCAGATACGCAGTATTTT,CASSLISADTQYF
-,TRBJ1-3,TRBV18,-,TGTGCCAGCTCACCAGGGTTACCAGGCGCCGGAAACACCATATATTTT,CASSPGLPGAGNTIYF
-,TRBJ1-1,TRBV12-3/TRBV12-4,-,TGTGCCAGCGCCGTCACAGGGAACACTGAAGCTTTCTTT,CASAVTGNTEAFF
-,TRBJ1-1,TRBV6-5,once,TGTGCCAGCAGTTCTACATGGGGATGGGCGGCTTTCTTT,CASSSTWGWAAFF
-,TRBJ1-1,TRBV24-1,-,TGTGCCACCAGTGGGGCGGGGAAGGGCACTGAAGCTTTCTTT,CATSGAGKGTEAFF
-,TRBJ2-7,TRBV10-3,few,TGTGCCATCAGGAACGGCAGGGAAGTTTCCTACGAGCAGTACTTC,CAIRNGREVSYEQYF
-,TRBJ1-1,TRBV4-1,few,TGCGCCAGCAGCCAAGAAGTCACGGGCACTGAAGCTTTCTTT,CASSQEVTGTEAFF
-,TRBJ2-7,TRBV12-3/TRBV12-4,-,TGTGCCAGCAGGAGGGACGGAACTAGCTCCTACGAGCAGTACTTC,CASRRDGTSSYEQYF
-,TRBJ1-6,TRBV9,-,TGTGCCAGCAGCGTAAGTGGGGGTGATTCACCCCTCCACTTT,CASSVSGGDSPLHF
TRBD1,TRBJ2-3,TRBV28,few,TGTGCCAGCAGTATCTCAGGGGGCAGCGATACGCAGTATTTT,CASSISGGSDTQYF
-,TRBJ2-3,TRBV29-1,few,TGCAGCGTTGAACGCCACGGGTCAGACAGTTACACAGATACGCAGTATTTT,CSVERHGSDSYTDTQYF
TRBD1,TRBJ2-5,TRBV11-2,few,TGTGCCAGCAGCCCGGGACAGGCCCAAGAGACCCAGTACTTC,CASSPGQAQETQYF
TRBD1,TRBJ2-1,TRBV20-1,-,TGCAGTGCCAACAGGGACAGCTCAAATGAGCAGTTCTTC,CSANRDSSNEQFF
TRBD2,TRBJ2-3,TRBV23-1,-,TGCGCCAGCAGTCGGGCCTTAGCGGGGGGAGGCACAGATACGCAGTATTTT,CASSRALAGGGTDTQYF
TRBD1,TRBJ1-6,TRBV9,-,TGTGCCAGCAGCCATGACAGGGGGAGATCACCCCTCCACTTT,CASSHDRGRSPLHF
-,TRBJ1-4,TRBV6-6,few,TGTGCCAGCAGGATCAACAGGGTTGCTGGGGATAATGAAAAACTGTTTTTT,CASRINRVAGDNEKLFF
TRBD1,TRBJ1-2,TRBV7-2,few,TGTGCCAGCAGCCCGGGGACAGGTAGAGGTCTCTCCTATGGCTACACCTTC,CASSPGTGRGLSYGYTF
-,TRBJ2-7,TRBV7-9,few,TGTGCCAGCAGCCCCCGGGAGATCTACGAGCAGTACTTC,CASSPREIYEQYF
-,TRBJ2-3,TRBV11-3,-,TGTGCCAGCAGCTTAGGAGCCGGGACTCCCGCAAATACGCAGTATTTT,CASSLGAGTPANTQYF
-,TRBJ2-5,TRBV4-2,few,TGTGCCAGCAGCTCGATCGGCGGGGTAGACCAAGAGACCCAGTACTTC,CASSSIGGVDQETQYF
-,TRBJ2-7,TRBV4-1,-,TGCGCCAGCAGCCAAGCCCAGGGCCCCAACGAGCAGTACTTC,CASSQAQGPNEQYF
-,TRBJ1-2,TRBV5-1,-,TGCGCCAGCCAGCCCTGGGGAGGACAGAACAACTATGGCTACACCTTC,CASQPWGGQNNYGYTF
-,TRBJ2-6,TRBV27,-,TGTGCCAGCAGTTTCAAGGGGTCTGGGGCCAACGTCCTGACTTTC,CASSFKGSGANVLTF
TRBD2,TRBJ2-7,TRBV20-1,-,TGCAGTGCCAGGACTAGCGGGGGGCCTTCCTACGAGCAGTACTTC,CSARTSGGPSYEQYF
-,TRBJ2-3,TRBV7-6,few,TGTGCCAGCAGCCGGACTATCCGGGATAAAACGCAGTATTTT,CASSRTIRDKTQYF
-,TRBJ2-5,TRBV6-2/TRBV6-3,few,TGTGCCAGCAGAAAATGGACAGTCCAAGAGACCCAGTACTTC,CASRKWTVQETQYF
-,TRBJ2-1,TRBV27,-,TGTGCCAGCAGCTTAACGTGGGGAGAGCAGTTCTTC,CASSLTWGEQFF
-,TRBJ2-2,TRBV12-3/TRBV12-4,-,TGTGCCAGCAGTTTAGGGCCGGGACCCGGGGAGCTGTTTTTT,CASSLGPGPGELFF
-,TRBJ2-5,TRBV10-1,-,TGCGCCAGCAGTGAGGAGACCCAGTACTTC,CASSEETQYF
-,TRBJ2-3,TRBV7-2,-,TGTGCCAGCAGCTTATTTCCCTTAGATACGCAGTATTTT,CASSLFPLDTQYF
-,TRBJ1-5,TRBV10-3,-,TGTGCCATCAGTGATAAGGCCAGGTGGGAAAATCAGCCCCAGCATTTT,CAISDKARWENQPQHF
TRBD1,TRBJ2-7,TRBV15,few,TGTGCCACCAGTCCCGGGACAGGGATCTACGAGCAGTACTTC,CATSPGTGIYEQYF
-,TRBJ1-1,TRBV5-5,many,TGTGCCAGCAGTAAGGGAAACACTGAAGCTTTCTTT,CASSKGNTEAFF
-,TRBJ1-2,TRBV2,few,TGTGCCAGCAGTGAAGCGGGCTATGGCTACACCTTC,CASSEAGYGYTF